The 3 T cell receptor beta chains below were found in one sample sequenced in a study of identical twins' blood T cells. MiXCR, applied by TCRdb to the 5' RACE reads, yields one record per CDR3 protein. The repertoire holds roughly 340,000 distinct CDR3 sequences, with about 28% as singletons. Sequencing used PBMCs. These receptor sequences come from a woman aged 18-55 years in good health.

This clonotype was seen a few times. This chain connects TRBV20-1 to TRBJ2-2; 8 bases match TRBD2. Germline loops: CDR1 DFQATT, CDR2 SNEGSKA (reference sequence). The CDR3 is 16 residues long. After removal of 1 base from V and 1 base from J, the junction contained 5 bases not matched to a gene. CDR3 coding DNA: TGCAGTGCTAGAGGGGATAGCGGGGTGAACACCGGGGAGCTGTTTTTT. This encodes CSARGDSGVNTGELFF.

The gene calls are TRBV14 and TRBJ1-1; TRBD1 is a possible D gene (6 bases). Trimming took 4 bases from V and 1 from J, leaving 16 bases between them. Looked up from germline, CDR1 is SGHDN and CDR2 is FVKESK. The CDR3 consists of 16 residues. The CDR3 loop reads CASSPGGWGRNTEAFF. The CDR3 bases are TGTGCCAGCAGCCCTGGGGGCTGGGGGAGGAACACTGAAGCTTTCTTT.

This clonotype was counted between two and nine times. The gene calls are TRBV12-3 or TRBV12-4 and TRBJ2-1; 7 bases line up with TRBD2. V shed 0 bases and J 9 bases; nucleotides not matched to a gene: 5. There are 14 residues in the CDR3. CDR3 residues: CASSLAGGLGEQFF. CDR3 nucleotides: TGTGCCAGCAGTTTAGCGGGAGGGCTCGGTGAGCAGTTCTTC.